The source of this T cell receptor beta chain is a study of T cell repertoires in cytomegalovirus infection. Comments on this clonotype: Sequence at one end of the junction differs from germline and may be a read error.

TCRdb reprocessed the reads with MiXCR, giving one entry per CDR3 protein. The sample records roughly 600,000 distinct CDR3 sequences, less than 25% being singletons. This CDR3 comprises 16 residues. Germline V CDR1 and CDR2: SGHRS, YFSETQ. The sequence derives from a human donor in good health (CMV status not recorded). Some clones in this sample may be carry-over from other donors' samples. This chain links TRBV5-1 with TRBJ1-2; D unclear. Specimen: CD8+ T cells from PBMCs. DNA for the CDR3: TGCGCCAGCAGCTCGCGGGATTTTAGCCCCGCTTATGGCTACGCCTTC. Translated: CASSSRDFSPAYGYAF.